The sequence of this T cell receptor (beta chain) was determined in a study of shared clonotypes between healthy human individuals. This clone was seen just once. Germline V gene data show CDR1 as SGHVS and CDR2 as FNYEAQ. V lost 4 bases to trimming and J lost 4 bases; unmatched junction nucleotides: 11. The CDR3 sequence is 16 residues long. Positively selected for CCR7, the CD45RO-negative cells used as naive CD8 cells excluded terminally differentiated effector memory CD45RA+ cells. Clones were sequenced by immunoSEQ multiplex PCR, and TCRdb holds only the in-frame ones, with some missing. The table shows around 2,000,000 clones, with about 93% occurring only once.

The receptor was isolated from a man younger than 30 in good health. Some clones in this sample may be carry-over from other donors' samples. The sample taken for sequencing was naive CD8+ T cells from PBMCs. V usage is TRBV7-6 and J usage is TRBJ1-1; TRBD1 matches 8 bases. This CDR3 reads CASSYELTGVGTEAFF. The CDR3 region has the DNA TGTGCCAGCAGCTACGAGCTGACAGGGGTAGGCACTGAAGCTTTCTTT.